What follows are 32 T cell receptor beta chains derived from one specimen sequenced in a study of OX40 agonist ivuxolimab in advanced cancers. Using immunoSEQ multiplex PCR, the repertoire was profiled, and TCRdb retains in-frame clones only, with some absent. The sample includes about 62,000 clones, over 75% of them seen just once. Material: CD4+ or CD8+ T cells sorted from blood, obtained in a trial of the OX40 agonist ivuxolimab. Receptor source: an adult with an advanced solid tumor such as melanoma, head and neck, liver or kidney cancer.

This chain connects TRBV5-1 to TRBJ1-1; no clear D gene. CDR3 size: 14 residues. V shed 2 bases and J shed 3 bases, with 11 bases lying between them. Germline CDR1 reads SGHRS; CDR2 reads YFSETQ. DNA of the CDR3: TGCGCCAGCAGCTTACTTAGTTTGGACACTGAAGCTTTCTTT. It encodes CASSLLSLDTEAFF.

For the CDR3, the DNA is TGTGCCACCAGCAGAGATGTTCTTCGGGACAGCGAGAATGAGCAGTTCTTC. As protein: CATSRDVLRDSENEQFF. The chain recombines TRBV15 with TRBJ2-1; 7 bases map to TRBD1. CDR1 is LNHNV, CDR2 YYDKDF, per germline (reference sequence). Unmatched junction bases numbered 12, after V lost 0 bases and J lost 7 bases. The CDR3 length is 17 residues.

The CDR3 protein is CASSLVLAGSSYNEQFF. DNA of the CDR3: TGTGCCAGCAGCTTGGTTCTAGCGGGGTCATCCTACAATGAGCAGTTCTTC. The chain employs TRBV5-4 and TRBJ2-1; 9 bases agree with TRBD2. Trimming took 0 bases from V and 1 from J; bases not matched to a gene: 5. Germline V CDR1 and CDR2: SGHNT, YYREEE (reference sequence). CDR3 length: 17 residues. The variable domain in full, completed from reference TRBV5-4 and TRBJ2-1, reads ETGVTQSPTHLIKTRGQQVTLRCSSQSGHNTVSWYQQALGQGPQFIFQYYREEENGRGNFPPRFSGLQFPNYSSELNVNALELDDSALYLCASSLVLAGSSYNEQFFGPGTRLTVL.

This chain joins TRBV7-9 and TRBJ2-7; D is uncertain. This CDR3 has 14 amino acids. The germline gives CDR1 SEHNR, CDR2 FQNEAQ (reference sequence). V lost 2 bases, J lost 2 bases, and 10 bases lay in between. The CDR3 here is CASSLREAPYEQYF. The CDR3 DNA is TGTGCCAGCAGCTTACGAGAGGCTCCCTACGAGCAGTACTTC.

The DNA of the CDR3 is TGTGCCAGTAGTGTCGGACCGACCTCCTTGCGAGTGCAGTACTTC. This encodes CASSVGPTSLRVQYF. This sequence joins TRBV19 and TRBJ2-5; D ambiguous. There are 15 residues in the CDR3. Germline V gene sequence: CDR1 LNHDA, CDR2 SQIVND (reference sequence). V dropped 5 bases and J dropped 11 bases, with 24 bases sitting between them.

As DNA, the CDR3 is TGTGCCAGCAGTGAACAGTCAGGGGGCATCAATGAGCAGTTCTTC. Translated, it gives CASSEQSGGINEQFF. The chain carries TRBV2 and TRBJ2-1; 8 positions agree with TRBD1. Germline V lookup: CDR1 SNHLY, CDR2 FYNNEI. The CDR3 is 15 residues long. Trimming removed 2 bases from V and 6 bases from J; junction bases left unmatched: 6.

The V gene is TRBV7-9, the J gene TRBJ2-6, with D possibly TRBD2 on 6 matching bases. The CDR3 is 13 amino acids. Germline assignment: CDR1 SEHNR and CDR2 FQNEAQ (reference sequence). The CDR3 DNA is TGTAAGGGAGGAGTCTCTGGGGCCAACGTCCTGACTTTC. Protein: CKGGVSGANVLTF.

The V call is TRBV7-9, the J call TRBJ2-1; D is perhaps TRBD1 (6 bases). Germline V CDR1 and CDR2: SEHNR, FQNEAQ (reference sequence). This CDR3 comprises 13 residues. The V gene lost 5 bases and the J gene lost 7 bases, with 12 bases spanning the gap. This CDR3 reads CASSPPDRNEQFF. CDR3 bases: TGTGCCAGCAGCCCACCCGACAGGAATGAGCAGTTCTTC.

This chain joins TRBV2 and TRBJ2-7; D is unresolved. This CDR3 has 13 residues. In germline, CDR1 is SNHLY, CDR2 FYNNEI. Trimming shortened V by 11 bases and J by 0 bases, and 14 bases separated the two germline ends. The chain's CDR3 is CASISGLSYEQYF. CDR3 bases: TGTGCCTCAATCTCGGGCCTCTCCTACGAGCAGTACTTC.

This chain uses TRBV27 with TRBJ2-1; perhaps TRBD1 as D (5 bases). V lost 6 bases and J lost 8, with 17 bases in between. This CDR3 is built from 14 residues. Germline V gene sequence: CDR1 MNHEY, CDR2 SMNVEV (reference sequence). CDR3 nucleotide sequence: TGTGCCAGCAGGAAAATCCAGGGTATCGATGAGCAGTTCTTC. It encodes CASRKIQGIDEQFF.

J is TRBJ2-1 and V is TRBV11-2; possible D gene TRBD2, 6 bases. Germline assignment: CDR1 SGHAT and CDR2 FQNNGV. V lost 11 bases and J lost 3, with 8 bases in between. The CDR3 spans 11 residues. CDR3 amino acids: CAGGDYNEQFF. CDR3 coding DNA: TGTGCCGGCGGGGACTACAATGAGCAGTTCTTC.

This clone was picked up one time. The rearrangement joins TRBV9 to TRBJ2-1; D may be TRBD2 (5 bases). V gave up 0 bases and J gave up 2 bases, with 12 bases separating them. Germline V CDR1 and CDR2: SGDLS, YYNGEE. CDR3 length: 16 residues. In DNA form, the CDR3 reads TGTGCCAGCAGCGTAGGGTCGGGGAGCGCCTACAATGAGCAGTTCTTC. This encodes CASSVGSGSAYNEQFF.

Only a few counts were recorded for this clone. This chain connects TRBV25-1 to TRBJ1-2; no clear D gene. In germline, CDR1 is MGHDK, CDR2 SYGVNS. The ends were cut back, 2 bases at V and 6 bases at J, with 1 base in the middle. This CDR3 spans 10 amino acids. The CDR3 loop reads CASSENGYTF. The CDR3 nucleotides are TGTGCCAGCAGTGAAAATGGCTACACCTTC.

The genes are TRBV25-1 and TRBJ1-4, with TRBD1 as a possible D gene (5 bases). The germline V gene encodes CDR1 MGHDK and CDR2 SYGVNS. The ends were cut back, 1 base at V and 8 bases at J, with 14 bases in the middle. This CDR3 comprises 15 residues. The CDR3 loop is CASSEFRGNYEKLFF. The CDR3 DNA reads TGTGCCAGCAGTGAATTTCGGGGGAATTACGAAAAACTGTTTTTT.

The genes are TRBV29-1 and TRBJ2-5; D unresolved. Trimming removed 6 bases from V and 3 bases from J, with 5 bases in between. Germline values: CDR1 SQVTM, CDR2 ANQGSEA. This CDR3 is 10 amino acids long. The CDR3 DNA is TGCAGCGTACGGGAAGAGACCCAGTACTTC. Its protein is CSVREETQYF.

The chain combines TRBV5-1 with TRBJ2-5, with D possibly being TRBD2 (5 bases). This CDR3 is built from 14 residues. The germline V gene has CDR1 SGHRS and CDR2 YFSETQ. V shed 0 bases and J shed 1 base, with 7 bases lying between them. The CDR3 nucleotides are TGCGCCAGCAGCTTGGCTAGCAGCCAAGAGACCCAGTACTTC. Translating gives CASSLASSQETQYF.

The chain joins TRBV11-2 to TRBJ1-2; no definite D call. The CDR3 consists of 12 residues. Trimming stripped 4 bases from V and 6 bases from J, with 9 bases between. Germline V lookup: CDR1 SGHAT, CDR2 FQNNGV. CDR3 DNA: TGTGCCAGCAGCTCAGAGGGTGATGGCTACACCTTC. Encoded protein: CASSSEGDGYTF.

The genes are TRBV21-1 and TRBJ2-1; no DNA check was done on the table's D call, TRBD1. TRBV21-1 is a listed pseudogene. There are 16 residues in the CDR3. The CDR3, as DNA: TGTGCCAGCAGCACGGCCGGGACAGGGACCTACAATGAGCAGTTCTTC. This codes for CASSTAGTGTYNEQFF.

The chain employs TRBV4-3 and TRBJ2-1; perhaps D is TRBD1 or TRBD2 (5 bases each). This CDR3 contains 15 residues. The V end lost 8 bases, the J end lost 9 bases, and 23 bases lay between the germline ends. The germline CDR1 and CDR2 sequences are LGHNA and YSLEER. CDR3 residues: CASEQGVGGLSEQFF. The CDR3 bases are TGCGCCAGCGAGCAAGGGGTCGGTGGACTCAGTGAGCAGTTCTTC.

The CDR3 DNA is TGTGCCAGCAGTGACGGTAGCGGGAGAGGCACCGGGGAGCTGTTTTTT. Residues: CASSDGSGRGTGELFF. V gene TRBV6-4 combines with J gene TRBJ2-2, with TRBD2 matching over 9 bases. V shed 2 bases and J 4 bases; nucleotides not matched to a gene: 5. CDR1 and CDR2 (germline): MRHNA, SNTAGT. The CDR3 is 16 residues long.

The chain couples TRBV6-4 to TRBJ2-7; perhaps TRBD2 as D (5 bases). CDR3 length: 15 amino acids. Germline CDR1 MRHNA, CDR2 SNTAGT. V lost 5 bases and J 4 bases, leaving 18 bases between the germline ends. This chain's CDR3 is CASSRIEGTVYEQYV. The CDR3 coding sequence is TGTGCCAGCAGTCGAATAGAGGGCACCGTGTACGAGCAGTACGTC.

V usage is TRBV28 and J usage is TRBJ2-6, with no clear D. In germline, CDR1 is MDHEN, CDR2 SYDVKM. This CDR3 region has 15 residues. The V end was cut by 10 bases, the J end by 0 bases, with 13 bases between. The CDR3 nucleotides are TGTGCCACCCGAACCTACGCCTCTGGGGCCAACGTCCTGACTTTC. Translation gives CATRTYASGANVLTF.

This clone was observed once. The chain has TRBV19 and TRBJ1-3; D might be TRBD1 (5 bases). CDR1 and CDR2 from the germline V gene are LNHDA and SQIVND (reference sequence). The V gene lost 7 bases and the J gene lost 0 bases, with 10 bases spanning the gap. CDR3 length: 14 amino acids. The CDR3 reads CASNPTASGNTIYF. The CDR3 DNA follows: TGTGCCAGTAACCCGACAGCCTCTGGAAACACCATATATTTT.

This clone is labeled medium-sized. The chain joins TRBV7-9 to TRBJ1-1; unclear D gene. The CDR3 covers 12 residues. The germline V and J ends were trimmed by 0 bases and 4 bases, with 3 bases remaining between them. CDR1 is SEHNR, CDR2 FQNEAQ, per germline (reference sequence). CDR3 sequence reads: CASSLAITEAFF. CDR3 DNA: TGTGCCAGCAGCTTAGCGATCACTGAAGCTTTCTTT. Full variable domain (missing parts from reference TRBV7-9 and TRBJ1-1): DTGVSQNPRHKITKRGQNVTFRCDPISEHNRLYWYRQTLGQGPEFLTYFQNEAQLEKSRLLSDRFSAERPKGSFSTLEIQRTEQGDSAMYLCASSLAITEAFFGQGTRLTVV.

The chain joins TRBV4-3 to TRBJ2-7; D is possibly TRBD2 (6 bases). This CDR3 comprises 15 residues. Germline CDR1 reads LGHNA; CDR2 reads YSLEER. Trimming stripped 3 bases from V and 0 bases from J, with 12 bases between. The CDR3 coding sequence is TGCGCCAGCAGCCAGGGACTTTTTGCCTCCTACGAGCAGTACTTC. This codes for CASSQGLFASYEQYF.

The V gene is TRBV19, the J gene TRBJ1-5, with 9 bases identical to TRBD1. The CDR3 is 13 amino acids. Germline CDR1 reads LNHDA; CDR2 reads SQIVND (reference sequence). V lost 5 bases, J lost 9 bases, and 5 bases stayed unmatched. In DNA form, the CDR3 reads TGTGCCAGTAGTGGGACAGGGAACCGGCCCCAGCATTTT. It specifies CASSGTGNRPQHF. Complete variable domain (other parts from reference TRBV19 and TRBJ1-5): DGGITQSPKYLFRKEGQNVTLSCEQNLNHDAMYWYRQDPGQGLRLIYYSQIVNDFQKGDIAEGYSVSREKKESFPLTVTSAQKNPTAFYLCASSGTGNRPQHFGDGTRLSIL.

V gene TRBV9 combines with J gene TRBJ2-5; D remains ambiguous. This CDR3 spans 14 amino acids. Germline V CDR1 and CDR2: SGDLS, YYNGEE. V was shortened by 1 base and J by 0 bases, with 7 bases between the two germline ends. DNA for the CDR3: TGTGCCAGCAGCGTATGGAGAGACCAAGAGACCCAGTACTTC. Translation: CASSVWRDQETQYF.

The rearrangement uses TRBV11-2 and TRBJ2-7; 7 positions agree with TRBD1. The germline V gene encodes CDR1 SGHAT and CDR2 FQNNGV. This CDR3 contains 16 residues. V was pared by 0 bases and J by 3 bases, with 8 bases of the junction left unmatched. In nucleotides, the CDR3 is TGTGCCAGCAGCTTAGATCCCTCCGGGACAGTCTACGAGCAGTACTTC. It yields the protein CASSLDPSGTVYEQYF.

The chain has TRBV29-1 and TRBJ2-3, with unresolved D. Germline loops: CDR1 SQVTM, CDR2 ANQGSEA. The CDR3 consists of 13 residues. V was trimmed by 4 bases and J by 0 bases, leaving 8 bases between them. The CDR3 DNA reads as TGCAGCGTTGTAAGAGATAGCACAGATACGCAGTATTTT. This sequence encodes CSVVRDSTDTQYF.

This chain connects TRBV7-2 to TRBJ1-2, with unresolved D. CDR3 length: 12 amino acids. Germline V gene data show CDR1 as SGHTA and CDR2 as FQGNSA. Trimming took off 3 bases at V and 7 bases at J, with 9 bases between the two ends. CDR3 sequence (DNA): TGTGCCAGCAGCTTGGGAGGAGGTGGCTACACCTTC. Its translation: CASSLGGGGYTF.

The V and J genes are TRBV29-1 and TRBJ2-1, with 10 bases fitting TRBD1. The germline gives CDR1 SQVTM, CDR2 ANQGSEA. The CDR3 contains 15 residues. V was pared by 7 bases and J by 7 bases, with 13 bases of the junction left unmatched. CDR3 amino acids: CSADTGTGAVNEQFF. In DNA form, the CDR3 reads TGCAGCGCGGATACCGGGACAGGGGCGGTGAATGAGCAGTTCTTC.

This CDR3 is CASVETAPTEAFF. CDR3 DNA: TGTGCCAGCGTGGAGACAGCGCCCACTGAAGCTTTCTTT. The chain employs TRBV28 and TRBJ1-1; TRBD1 might be the D (5 bases). This CDR3 has 13 residues. Trimming removed 8 bases from V and 4 bases from J, with 14 bases in between. Germline V CDR1 and CDR2: MDHEN, SYDVKM.